The clone carrying this T cell receptor (beta chain) was counted between two and nine times. The sample is drawn from a study of T-cell reconstitution after alpha-beta-depleted transplantation in children. Molecular barcoding with unique molecular identifiers was used for the TCRbeta library. One entry per CDR3 protein, called by TCRdb with MiXCR from the PCR reads. The sample consists of approximately 590,000 distinct CDR3 sequences, over 9.5% of them appearing once. This CDR3 region has 13 residues. V was shortened by 4 bases and J by 2 bases, with 12 bases between the two germline ends. Germline loops: CDR1 SQVTM, CDR2 ANQGSEA.

This sequence originates from a human donor who donated a stem cell graft to a child with acute myeloid leukemia. The chain couples TRBV29-1 to TRBJ2-7; D may be TRBD1 (6 bases). The source material was PBMCs from the stem cell graft donor, sampled from the stem cell graft. CDR3 sequence: CSVGKQGPYEQYF. The CDR3 nucleotides read TGCAGCGTTGGAAAACAGGGACCCTACGAGCAGTACTTC.